This T cell receptor (beta chain) is from a study of OX40 agonist ivuxolimab in advanced cancers. CDR3 length: 12 amino acids. The V gene end was trimmed by 3 bases and the J gene end by 6 bases; junction bases not matched to a gene: 2. Germline CDR1 MNHGY, CDR2 SAAAGT. With regard to this clone: Its antigen remains unknown.

Sequenced by immunoSEQ multiplex PCR; TCRdb stores in-frame clones only, minus some. Altogether around 850 clones are present, about 80% being singletons, with the ten largest covering about an eighth. Study-level points and caveats: Expanded clones were, on average, more numerous in CD8+ T cells than in CD4+.

The TCR comes from an adult with an advanced solid tumor such as melanoma, head and neck, liver or kidney cancer. This material was acquired in a trial of the OX40 agonist ivuxolimab. The chain has TRBV6-8 and TRBJ2-7; 7 bases line up with TRBD2. Written as DNA, the CDR3 is TGTGCCAGCAGTTATGGGGGGGGCGAGCAGTACTTC. Its translation is CASSYGGGEQYF.